These 9 T cell receptor beta chains were sequenced from one sample in a study of T-cell reconstitution after alpha-beta-depleted transplantation in children. The TCRbeta library incorporated unique molecular identifiers. TCRdb analysed the PCR reads with MiXCR anew, one entry per CDR3 protein. This sample carries 500,000 to 750,000 distinct CDR3 sequences, roughly a quarter of them seen once, and the ten largest clones take about a third. The specimen was PBMCs, collected before TCRalphabeta/CD19-depleted stem cell transplant. These TCRs come from a boy under two years old with Wiskott-Aldrich syndrome, due to receive a stem cell transplant.

This rearrangement joins TRBV24-1 to TRBJ2-3; 10 bases fit TRBD1. The V gene's germline CDR1 is KGHDR and CDR2 SFDVKD. V trimming: 1 base; J trimming: 4 bases; junction bases outside the gene matches: 4. The CDR3 sequence is 16 residues long. The CDR3 nucleotides read TGTGCCACCAGTGATTTCCCGGGACAGGGGTCAGATACGCAGTATTTT. Protein: CATSDFPGQGSDTQYF.

This clonotype showed up just a few times. The chain joins TRBV18 to TRBJ1-3; D may be TRBD1 (6 bases). The CDR3 spans 18 residues. Germline assignment: CDR1 KGHSH and CDR2 LQKENI. V lost 1 base and J 2 bases, leaving 18 bases between the germline ends. The CDR3 DNA reads as TGTGCCAGCTCACCACTAGGCGCAACAGGGTCTGCTGGAAACACCATATATTTT. Its protein product is CASSPLGATGSAGNTIYF.

The rearrangement uses TRBV5-5 and TRBJ2-7; TRBD1 matches 9 bases. The CDR3 is 15 amino acids. The junction had 8 bases not matched to a gene; V was cut back by 4 bases and J by 3 bases. CDR1 and CDR2 (germline): SGHKS, YYEKEE (reference sequence). In nucleotides, the CDR3 is TGTGCCAGCAGCCGATCCGGGACAGGGATCTACGAGCAGTACTTC. Its translation: CASSRSGTGIYEQYF.

In its sample, this clonotype was seen a few times. The chain combines TRBV20-1 with TRBJ2-3; 8 positions agree with TRBD2. The CDR3 contains 15 residues. CDR1 is DFQATT, CDR2 SNEGSKA, per germline (reference sequence). V trimming: 5 bases; J trimming: 2 bases; junction bases outside the gene matches: 9. DNA of the CDR3: TGCAGTGCTCTAACTAGCGGAGGCCCCACAGATACGCAGTATTTT. Translation gives CSALTSGGPTDTQYF.

This clonotype has more than one count but fewer than ten. The V call is TRBV5-1, the J call TRBJ2-6, with D tentatively TRBD1 or TRBD2 (6 bases each). The ends were cut back, 0 bases at V and 2 bases at J, with 9 bases in the middle. This CDR3 spans 16 amino acids. Germline-derived CDR1 and CDR2 are SGHRS and YFSETQ. This CDR3 is CASSLAGGTGANVLTF. For the CDR3, the DNA is TGCGCCAGCAGCTTGGCCGGGGGCACTGGGGCCAACGTCCTGACTTTC.

This chain joins TRBV6-2 or TRBV6-3 and TRBJ1-3; TRBD1 is a possible D gene (5 bases). CDR3 length equals 15 residues. The V gene's germline CDR1 is MNHEY and CDR2 SVGEGT. Trimming removed 4 bases at V and 1 base at J, with 11 bases between. As DNA, the CDR3 is TGTGCCAGCAGTTCGCCAGGGCGTTCTGGAAACACCATATATTTT. Translated, it gives CASSSPGRSGNTIYF.

J is TRBJ2-1 and V is TRBV10-3; TRBD1 might be the D (7 bases). V was trimmed by 3 bases and J by 3 bases, leaving 9 bases between them. The CDR3 runs 14 residues. Germline V gene data show CDR1 as ENHRY and CDR2 as SYGVKD. CDR3 DNA: TGTGCCATCAGTGACAGGGGGGTCTACAATGAGCAGTTCTTC. It yields the protein CAISDRGVYNEQFF.

In the case of this clonotype: A much larger clone differs by one base, so this may be a read error. V is TRBV10-3 and J is TRBJ2-1; 7 nucleotides align to TRBD2. From germline, CDR1 is ENHRY and CDR2 SYGVKD. Trimming took 2 bases from V and 4 from J; bases not matched to a gene: 2. The CDR3 spans 14 residues. In DNA form, the CDR3 reads TGTGCCATCAGTGAGCTAGCGGTTTACAATGAGCAGTTCTTC. Translation gives CAISELAVYNEQFF.

This chain uses TRBV5-1 with TRBJ2-1; D gene uncertain. This CDR3 comprises 16 residues. Germline V gene sequence: CDR1 SGHRS, CDR2 YFSETQ. V was pared by 2 bases and J by 8 bases, with 20 bases between. CDR3 sequence reads: CASSLSYTTYHDEQFF. As DNA, the CDR3 is TGCGCCAGCAGCTTATCTTACACCACCTACCACGATGAGCAGTTCTTC.